The source of this TCR beta chain is a study of control samples from healthy donors and cancer patients. V was pared by 2 bases and J by 0 bases, with 14 bases of the junction left unmatched. This CDR3 is 20 amino acids long. Germline V CDR1 and CDR2: MNHNS, SASEGT. Profiling relied on immunoSEQ multiplex PCR, and the TCRdb table lists in-frame clones only, not all of them. The data hold 150,000 to 200,000 clones, with nearly 90% observed a single time. This sequence joins TRBV6-1 and TRBJ2-4; 9 nucleotides align to TRBD2. Sequences were obtained from blood. The clonotype originates from a woman in her forties or fifties in good health. CDR3 nucleotide sequence: TGTGCCAGCAGTGAAACCCCCATGGTAGCGGGAGTGGGAGCCAAAAACATTCAGTACTTC. Translating it yields CASSETPMVAGVGAKNIQYF.